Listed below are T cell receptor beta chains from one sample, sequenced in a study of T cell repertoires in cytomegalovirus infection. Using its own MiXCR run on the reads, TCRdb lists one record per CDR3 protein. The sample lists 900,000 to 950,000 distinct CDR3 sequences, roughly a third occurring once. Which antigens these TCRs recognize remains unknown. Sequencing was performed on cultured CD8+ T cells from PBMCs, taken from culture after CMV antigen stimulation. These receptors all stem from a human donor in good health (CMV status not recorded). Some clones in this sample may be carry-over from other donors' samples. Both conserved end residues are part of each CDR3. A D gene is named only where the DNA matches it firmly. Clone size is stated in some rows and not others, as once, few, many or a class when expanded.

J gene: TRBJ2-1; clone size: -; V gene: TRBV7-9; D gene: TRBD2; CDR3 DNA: TGTGCCAGCAGCTTGGGTGTGGGGGGGAGCGATGAGCAGTTCTTC; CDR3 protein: CASSLGVGGSDEQFF
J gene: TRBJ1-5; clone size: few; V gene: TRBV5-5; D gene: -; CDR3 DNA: TGTGCCAGCACCCCATACCCCTTTAGCAATCAGCCCCAGCATTTT; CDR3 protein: CASTPYPFSNQPQHF
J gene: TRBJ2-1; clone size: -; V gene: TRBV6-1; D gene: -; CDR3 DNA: TGTGCCAGCAGTGAAGCAGGAGGCCTAAATGAGCAGTTCTTC; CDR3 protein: CASSEAGGLNEQFF
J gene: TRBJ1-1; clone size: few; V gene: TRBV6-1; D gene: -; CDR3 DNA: TGTGCCAGCAGTGAAGGGTCGGGGGAAGCTTTCTTT; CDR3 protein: CASSEGSGEAFF
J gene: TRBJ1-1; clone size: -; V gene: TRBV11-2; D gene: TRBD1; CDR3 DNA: TGTGCCAGCAGCTTAGTTACAGGGGGCGCGAGGTCCGGAGCTTTCTTT; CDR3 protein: CASSLVTGGARSGAFF
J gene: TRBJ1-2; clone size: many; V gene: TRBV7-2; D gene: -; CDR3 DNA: TGTGCCAGCAGCGAGCGAGGGGGAGACTATGGCTACACCTTC; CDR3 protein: CASSERGGDYGYTF
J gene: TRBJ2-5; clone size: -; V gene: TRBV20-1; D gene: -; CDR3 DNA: TGCAGTTCCCCGGGGGAGACCCAGTACTTC; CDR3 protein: CSSPGETQYF
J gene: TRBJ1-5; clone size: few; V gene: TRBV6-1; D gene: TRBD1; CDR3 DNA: TGTGCCAGCAGCGGGACAGGGACAAATCAGCCCCAGCATTTT; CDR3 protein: CASSGTGTNQPQHF
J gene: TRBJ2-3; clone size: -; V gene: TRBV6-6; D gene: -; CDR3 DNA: TGTGCCAGCAGTGTTGGGTTCTCGAGCACAGATACGCAGTATTTT; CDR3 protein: CASSVGFSSTDTQYF
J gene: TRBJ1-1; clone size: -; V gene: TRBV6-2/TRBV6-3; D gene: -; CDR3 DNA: TGTGCCAGCAGTTACTCCCACTACAGGGTTGGGGATGGCCGGACTGAAGCTTTCTTT; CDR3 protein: CASSYSHYRVGDGRTEAFF
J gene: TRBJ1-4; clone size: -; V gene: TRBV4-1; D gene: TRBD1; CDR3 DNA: TGCGCCAGCAGCCAGGGGGCAGGGGGCTGGTCTAATGAAAAACTGTTTTTT; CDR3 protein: CASSQGAGGWSNEKLFF
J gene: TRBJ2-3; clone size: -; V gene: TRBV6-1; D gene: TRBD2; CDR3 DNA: TGTGCCAGCATCGTACTAGCGAGCACAGATACGCAGTATTTT; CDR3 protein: CASIVLASTDTQYF
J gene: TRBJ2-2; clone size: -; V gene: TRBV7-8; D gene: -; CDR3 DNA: TGTGCCAGCAGCTGGAGGGACCTAAACACCGGGGAGCTGTTTTTT; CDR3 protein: CASSWRDLNTGELFF
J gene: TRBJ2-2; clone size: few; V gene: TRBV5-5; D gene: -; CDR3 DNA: TGTGCCAGCAGCTTGGGGCCGGGATACACCGGGGAGCTGTTTTTT; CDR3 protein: CASSLGPGYTGELFF
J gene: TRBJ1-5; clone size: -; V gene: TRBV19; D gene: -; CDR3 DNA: TGTGCCAGTAGAGAGGATTTCGGCAATCAGCCCCAGCATTTT; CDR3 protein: CASREDFGNQPQHF
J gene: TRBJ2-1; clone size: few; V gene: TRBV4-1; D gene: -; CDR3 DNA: TGCGCCAGCAGCCAAGAAGATGTCCGGCCGGTTAGGAATGAGCAGTTCTTC; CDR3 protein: CASSQEDVRPVRNEQFF
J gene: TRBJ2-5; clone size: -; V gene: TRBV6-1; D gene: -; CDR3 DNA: TGTGCCAGCAGGATGGACGTTAGACAAGAGACCCAGTACTTC; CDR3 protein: CASRMDVRQETQYF
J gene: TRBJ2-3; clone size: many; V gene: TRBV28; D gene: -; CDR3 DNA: TGTGCCAGCAGGATTGGGGGGCAATACACAGATACGCAGTATTTT; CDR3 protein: CASRIGGQYTDTQYF
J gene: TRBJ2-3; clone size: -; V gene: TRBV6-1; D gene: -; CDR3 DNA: TGTGCCAGCAGTGAAGAGAGCGGTAGTTATACGCAGTATTTT; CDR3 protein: CASSEESGSYTQYF
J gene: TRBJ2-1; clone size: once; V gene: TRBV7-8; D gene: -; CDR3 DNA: TGTGCCAGCAGCTCAAACGGAGAGCAGGGGACTCATACCTACAATGAGCAGTTCTTC; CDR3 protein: CASSSNGEQGTHTYNEQFF
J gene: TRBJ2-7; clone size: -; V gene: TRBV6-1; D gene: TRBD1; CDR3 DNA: TGTGCCAGCAGTTATGTGGTACAGGGGTACAACGAGCAGTACTTC; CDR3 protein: CASSYVVQGYNEQYF
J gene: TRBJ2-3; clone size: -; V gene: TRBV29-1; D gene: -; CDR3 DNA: TGCAGCGCCAGGGACAGCACAGATACGCAGTATTTT; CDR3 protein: CSARDSTDTQYF
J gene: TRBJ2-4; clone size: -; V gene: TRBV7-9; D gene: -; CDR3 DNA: TGTGCCAGCAGCCCTGGGGTTGGGGGCGCCAAAAACATTCAGTACTTC; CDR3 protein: CASSPGVGGAKNIQYF
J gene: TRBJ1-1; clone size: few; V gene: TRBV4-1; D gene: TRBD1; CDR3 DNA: TGCGCCAGCAGCTTTTTCTCAGGGGGCACTGAAGCTTTCTTT; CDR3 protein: CASSFFSGGTEAFF
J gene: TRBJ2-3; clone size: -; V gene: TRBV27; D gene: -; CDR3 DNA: TGTGCCAGCAGTTACACCCCGGATGATACGCAGTATTTT; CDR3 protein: CASSYTPDDTQYF
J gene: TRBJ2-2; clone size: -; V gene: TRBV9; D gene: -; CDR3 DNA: TGTGCCAGTGCCAATTTAGCGGTTTCGAACACCGGGGAGCTGTTTTTT; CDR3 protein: CASANLAVSNTGELFF
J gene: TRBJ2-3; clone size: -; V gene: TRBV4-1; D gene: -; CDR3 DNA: TGCGCCAGCAGCCAAGAGAGCTTGGCAGATACGCAGTATTTT; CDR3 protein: CASSQESLADTQYF
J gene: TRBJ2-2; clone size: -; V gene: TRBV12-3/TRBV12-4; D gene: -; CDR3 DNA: TGTGCCAGCAGTTTGAGCCAAGGGAGGACCGGGGAGCTGTTTTTT; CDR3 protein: CASSLSQGRTGELFF
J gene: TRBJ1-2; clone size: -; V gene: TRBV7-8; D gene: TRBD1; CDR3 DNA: TGTGCCAGCAGCCCGGACGGGACAGCTAACTATGGCTACACCTTC; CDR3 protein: CASSPDGTANYGYTF
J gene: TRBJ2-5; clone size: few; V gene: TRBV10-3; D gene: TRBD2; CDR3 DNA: TGTGCCATCAGTGGTAGCGGGAAGTACCAAGAGACCCAGTACTTC; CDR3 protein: CAISGSGKYQETQYF
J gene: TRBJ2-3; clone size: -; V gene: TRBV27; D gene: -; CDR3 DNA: TGTGCCAGCAGTTTCCCCCCACCGGATACGCAGTATTTT; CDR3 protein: CASSFPPPDTQYF
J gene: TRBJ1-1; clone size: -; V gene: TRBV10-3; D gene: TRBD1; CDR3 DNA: TGTGCCATCAGTGAGTCGAGGGACAGGGTTACTGAAGCTTTCTTT; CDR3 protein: CAISESRDRVTEAFF